The 27 T cell receptor beta chains given below trace back to one sample, sequenced in a study of blood T cell repertoires in COVID-19. Sequencing was performed with immunoSEQ multiplex PCR; in TCRdb, only in-frame clones are kept and a portion is missing. Of about 35,000 clones in the sample, about 81% were seen once. The sequenced material came from peripheral blood. All receptors come from a human donor in a cohort sampled during active or convalescent COVID-19. The donor label of this sample is uncertain.

This clone appeared a single time. V and J are TRBV7-9 and TRBJ2-3; TRBD2 is a possible D gene (5 bases). This CDR3 is built from 15 residues. Trimming took off 3 bases at V and 1 base at J, with 11 bases between the two ends. Germline values: CDR1 SEHNR, CDR2 FQNEAQ (reference sequence). CDR3 sequence (DNA): TGTGCCAGCAGCTTGGGGTCCGGGGGCACAGATACGCAGTATTTT. This codes for CASSLGSGGTDTQYF.

This clone was seen just once. CDR3 protein: CASSLAGGRRDGYTF. As DNA, the CDR3 is TGCGCCAGCAGCTTGGCGGGCGGACGGAGGGATGGCTACACCTTC. The genes are TRBV5-1 and TRBJ1-2; D call uncertain. Trimming left V 0 bases short and J 6 bases short, with 15 bases between. The CDR3 loop spans 15 amino acids. In germline, CDR1 is SGHRS, CDR2 YFSETQ.

The genes are TRBV10-3 and TRBJ1-1, with 9 bases matching TRBD1. The germline CDR1 and CDR2 sequences are ENHRY and SYGVKD. The CDR3 has 16 amino acids. V lost 6 bases and J lost 0; bases outside the gene matches: 8. In DNA, the CDR3 is TGTGCCATCAGGGGACAGGGAGGGGCGATGAACACTGAAGCTTTCTTT. It codes for CAIRGQGGAMNTEAFF.

The chain has TRBV4-1 and TRBJ1-2; tentatively, D is TRBD1 (6 bases). The V gene's germline CDR1 is MGHRA and CDR2 YSYEKL. V was pared by 2 bases and J by 8 bases, with 18 bases between. CDR3 length: 15 residues. The DNA for the CDR3 is TGCGCCAGCAGCCAAAAGGGGGAGGGTTATAAAGGCTACACCTTC. Amino acids: CASSQKGEGYKGYTF.

In regard to this clone: Relative to the germline gene, one junction end is altered; a read error may explain this. The J gene is TRBJ2-2, the V gene TRBV7-7; the match to TRBD2 covers 7 bases. This CDR3 has 15 amino acids. Per the germline V gene, CDR1 is SSHAT and CDR2 is FNYEAQ (reference sequence). The CDR3 sequence: CASSKISGVTGELFF. Here the CDR3 DNA reads TGTGCTAGCAGTAAGATAAGCGGGGTCACCGGGGAGCTGTTTTTT.

This chain joins TRBV5-1 and TRBJ2-2; 10 bases are shared with TRBD2. The CDR3 covers 17 residues. Germline CDR1 SGHRS, CDR2 YFSETQ. V lost 4 bases and J lost 6; bases outside the gene matches: 12. Written as DNA, the CDR3 is TGCGCCAGCAGCATGTTGCCTAGCGGGAGAGTATCCGGGGAGCTGTTTTTT. Encoded protein: CASSMLPSGRVSGELFF. Based on the CDR3 plus reference TRBV5-1 and TRBJ2-2, the full variable domain is KAGVTQTPRYLIKTRGQQVTLSCSPISGHRSVSWYQQTPGQGLQFLFEYFSETQRNKGNFPGRFSGRQFSNSRSEMNVSTLELGDSALYLCASSMLPSGRVSGELFFGEGSRLTVL.

CDR3 in DNA: TGTGCCAGCAGCCATAGACAGGGCTCGGAGACCCAGTACTTC. Protein sequence: CASSHRQGSETQYF. V is TRBV11-3 and J is TRBJ2-5, with 7 bases fitting TRBD1. Germline V gene sequence: CDR1 SGHNT, CDR2 YENEEA. The CDR3 has 14 amino acids. V was clipped by 5 bases and J by 5 bases; unmatched bases: 8.

V is TRBV6-5 and J is TRBJ2-1; 11 nucleotides agree with TRBD2. There are 15 residues in the CDR3. CDR1 is MNHEY, CDR2 SVGAGI, per germline. V was clipped by 3 bases and J by 5 bases; unmatched bases: 3. In DNA form, the CDR3 reads TGTGCCAGCAGTTATATAGCGGGAGGGGACAATGAGCAGTTCTTC. Translation gives CASSYIAGGDNEQFF.

V gene TRBV14 combines with J gene TRBJ2-1; TRBD1 might be the D (6 bases). V gave up 3 bases and J gave up 1 base, with 7 bases separating them. The CDR3 extends over 14 amino acids. CDR1 is SGHDN and CDR2 is FVKESK in the germline V gene. The CDR3 loop is CASSHQGSYNEQFF. In DNA form, the CDR3 reads TGTGCCAGCAGCCACCAGGGGTCCTACAATGAGCAGTTCTTC.

In its sample, this clone was seen a few times. The rearrangement links TRBV27 to TRBJ2-1, with a possible D match to TRBD1 (7 bases). Germline CDR1 MNHEY, CDR2 SMNVEV (reference sequence). V lost 3 bases, J lost 10 bases, and 13 bases lay in between. The CDR3 is 13 amino acids. The CDR3 sequence: CASSFGQAGEQFF. The DNA for the CDR3 is TGTGCCAGCAGTTTTGGACAGGCGGGGGAGCAGTTCTTC.

The chain employs TRBV30 and TRBJ1-2; 11 bases line up with TRBD1. The CDR3 covers 14 residues. Germline values: CDR1 GTSNPN, CDR2 SVGIG (reference sequence). The junction had 6 bases not matched to a gene; V was cut back by 2 bases and J by 7 bases. This chain's CDR3 is CAWSIGQGAAGYTF. In nucleotides, the CDR3 is TGTGCCTGGAGTATAGGACAGGGGGCGGCTGGCTACACCTTC.

The chain joins TRBV12-3 or TRBV12-4 to TRBJ2-7, with no clear D. Trimming pared 6 bases from V and 6 bases from J, leaving 15 bases between. This CDR3 has 13 residues. CDR3 coding DNA: TGTGCCAGCAGGACTTCTCCTGTGGGCGAGCAGTACTTC. It specifies CASRTSPVGEQYF.

J is TRBJ2-1 and V is TRBV9; D gene uncertain. This CDR3 region has 14 residues. In germline, CDR1 is SGDLS, CDR2 YYNGEE. V lost 4 bases and J lost 8, with 16 bases in between. The chain's CDR3 is CASSSGRARHEQFF. CDR3 DNA: TGTGCCAGCAGCTCCGGTCGCGCGAGGCATGAGCAGTTCTTC.

J is TRBJ2-1 and V is TRBV6-5; D is unclear. The germline CDR1 and CDR2 sequences are MNHEY and SVGAGI. Between the trimmed V and J ends, which lost 5 bases and 4 bases, there was a span of 3 bases. CDR3 length: 11 residues. The CDR3 sequence is CASSLYNEQFF. The CDR3 DNA reads TGTGCCAGCAGTCTGTACAATGAGCAGTTCTTC.

V gene TRBV29-1 combines with J gene TRBJ1-2, with D unclear. V lost 7 bases and J lost 2, with 11 bases in between. Germline values: CDR1 SQVTM, CDR2 ANQGSEA. The CDR3 is 12 amino acids. CDR3 in amino acids: CSASGGNYGYTF. CDR3 DNA: TGCAGCGCCTCTGGCGGAAACTATGGCTACACCTTC.

This chain connects TRBV21-1 to TRBJ1-1; no DNA check was done on the table's D call, TRBD1. TRBV21-1 is marked as a pseudogene. This CDR3 is 18 amino acids long. CDR3 DNA sequence: TGTGCCAGCAGCAAAGAGATTTTCTCCGGGACAGGGAACACTGAAGCTTTCTTT. Protein sequence: CASSKEIFSGTGNTEAFF.

This clone has more than one count but fewer than ten. The genes are TRBV30 and TRBJ2-7; maybe TRBD1 (5 bases). The V gene's germline CDR1 is GTSNPN and CDR2 SVGIG (reference sequence). The ends were cut back, 7 bases at V and 0 bases at J, with 13 bases in the middle. The CDR3 extends over 13 amino acids. The CDR3 DNA follows: TGTGCCTACGTCCGGCAGGGCTCCTACGAGCAGTACTTC. The encoded protein is CAYVRQGSYEQYF.

This chain uses TRBV19 with TRBJ2-1, with D maybe TRBD1 (6 bases). The V and J ends lost 6 bases and 4 bases respectively, with 16 bases between them. The CDR3 has 15 amino acids. Per germline, CDR1 LNHDA and CDR2 SQIVND (reference sequence). CDR3 sequence: CASSPPGERYNEQFF. The DNA of the CDR3 is TGTGCCAGTAGCCCCCCAGGGGAGAGGTACAATGAGCAGTTCTTC.

Concerning this clone itself: This same CDR3 is encoded by further DNA sequences in the sample. The V call is TRBV6-2 or TRBV6-3, the J call TRBJ1-2; D is uncertain. The V end lost 4 bases, the J end lost 4 bases, and 4 bases lay between the germline ends. Germline V gives CDR1 MNHEY, CDR2 SVGEGT. The CDR3 is 11 residues long. CDR3 sequence: CASSSGYGYTF. In nucleotides, the CDR3 is TGTGCCAGCAGTTCGGGCTATGGCTACACCTTC.

This chain joins TRBV28 and TRBJ1-3, with 7 bases aligning to TRBD1. Looked up from germline, CDR1 is MDHEN and CDR2 is SYDVKM. V dropped 7 bases and J dropped 5; count of bases not matched to a gene: 11. The CDR3 sequence is 15 residues long. The CDR3 loop reads CASIYSQGVRNTIYF. DNA for the CDR3: TGTGCCAGCATTTATTCTCAGGGGGTGCGAAACACCATATATTTT.

The rearrangement uses TRBV7-6 and TRBJ2-3; D is ambiguous. Between the trimmed V and J ends, which lost 3 bases and 2 bases, there was a span of 3 bases. The germline CDR1 and CDR2 sequences are SGHVS and FNYEAQ. CDR3 length: 12 amino acids. CDR3 sequence reads: CASSFNTDTQYF. CDR3 sequence (DNA): TGTGCCAGCAGCTTCAACACAGATACGCAGTATTTT.

The chain joins TRBV19 to TRBJ1-6, with 9 bases fitting TRBD1. Germline V gives CDR1 LNHDA, CDR2 SQIVND (reference sequence). This CDR3 spans 14 amino acids. J was trimmed by 6 bases and V by 5 bases; bases with no gene match: 2. The CDR3 DNA reads as TGTGCCAGTAGTCAGACAGGGGGTAATTCACCCCTCCACTTT. Its protein product is CASSQTGGNSPLHF.

The chain has TRBV6-6 and TRBJ2-7, with D perhaps TRBD2 (5 bases). V was clipped by 0 bases and J by 1 base, with 13 bases between them. The CDR3 length is 16 residues. Per the germline V gene, CDR1 is MNHNY and CDR2 is SVGAGI (reference sequence). The CDR3 protein is CASSYSRLADSYEQYF. The DNA for the CDR3 is TGTGCCAGCAGTTACTCGAGGCTAGCAGATTCCTACGAGCAGTACTTC.

The chain links TRBV12-3 or TRBV12-4 to TRBJ1-1; D is unresolved. The CDR3 consists of 13 residues. V was trimmed by 2 bases and J by 5 bases, leaving 9 bases between them. The CDR3 protein is CASSLQVRTEAFF. The CDR3 DNA is TGTGCCAGCAGTTTACAGGTTCGGACTGAAGCTTTCTTT.

This clone was seen only once. The V call is TRBV11-3, the J call TRBJ2-7; tentatively, D is TRBD1 (6 bases). Trimming left V 5 bases short and J 4 bases short, with 12 bases between. There are 13 residues in the CDR3. Germline V lookup: CDR1 SGHNT, CDR2 YENEEA. As DNA, the CDR3 is TGTGCCAGCAGCATATCAGACAGGTACGAGCAGTACTTC. This translates into CASSISDRYEQYF. The full variable domain, completed using reference TRBV11-3 and TRBJ2-7, is EAGVVQSPRYKIIEKKQPVAFWCNPISGHNTLYWYLQNLGQGPELLIRYENEEAVDDSQLPKDRFSAERLKGVDSTLKIQPAELGDSAVYLCASSISDRYEQYFGPGTRLTVT.

The chain couples TRBV2 to TRBJ2-3, with 12 bases fitting TRBD2. Germline V CDR1 and CDR2: SNHLY, FYNNEI. Losses at the gene ends were 4 bases for V and 5 bases for J; bases not matched to a gene: 10. The CDR3 runs to 17 residues. This CDR3 is CASSVSLAGGRGDTQYF. In nucleotides, the CDR3 is TGTGCCAGCAGTGTCTCACTAGCGGGAGGCCGGGGAGATACGCAGTATTTT.

This rearrangement joins TRBV4-3 to TRBJ1-1, with D possibly TRBD1 on 6 matching bases. This CDR3 comprises 15 residues. The germline V gene has CDR1 LGHNA and CDR2 YSLEER. V was pared by 2 bases and J by 0 bases, with 10 bases between. CDR3 nucleotide sequence: TGCGCCAGCAGCCAACCCGGGACAATGAACACTGAAGCTTTCTTT. Translation: CASSQPGTMNTEAFF.